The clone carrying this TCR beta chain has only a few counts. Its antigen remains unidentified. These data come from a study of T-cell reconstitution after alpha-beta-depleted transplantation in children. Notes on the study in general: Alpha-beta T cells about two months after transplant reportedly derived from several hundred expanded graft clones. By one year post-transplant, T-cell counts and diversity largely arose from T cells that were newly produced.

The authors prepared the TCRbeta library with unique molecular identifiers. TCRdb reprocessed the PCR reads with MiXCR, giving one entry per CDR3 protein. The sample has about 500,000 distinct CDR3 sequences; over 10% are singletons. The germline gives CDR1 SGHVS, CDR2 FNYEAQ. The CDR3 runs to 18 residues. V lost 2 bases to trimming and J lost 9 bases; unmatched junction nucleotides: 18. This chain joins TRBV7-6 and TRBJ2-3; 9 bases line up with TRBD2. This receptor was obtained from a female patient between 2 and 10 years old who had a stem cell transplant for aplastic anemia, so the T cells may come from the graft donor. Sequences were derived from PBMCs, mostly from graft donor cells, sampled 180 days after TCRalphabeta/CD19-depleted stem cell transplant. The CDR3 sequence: CASSLPLVSGRGGDTQYF. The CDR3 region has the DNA TGTGCCAGCAGCTTACCCCTCGTTAGCGGGAGAGGCGGAGACACGCAGTATTTT.